This T cell receptor (beta chain) was identified during a study of cytomegalovirus exposure and HLA in healthy donors. Remarks on this clone: The antigen is unknown.

The CDR3 sequence is 16 residues long. Trimming cost V 4 bases and J 0 bases, with 13 bases left between them. CDR1 is LGHNA, CDR2 YSLEER, per germline. PCR primers comprised 60 Vbeta and 13 Jbeta primers. Repertoires were generated with immunoSEQ multiplex PCR, while TCRdb's copy carries only in-frame clones and drops some. The table shows 130,000 or so clones, with approximately 70% occurring only once. Study-wide points: Several of the most significant clusters were apparently associated with common viral pathogens in a later analysis. Sequencing probably produced one cluster of sequence variants that were highly shared. Reported performance of the classifier showed diagnosis of cytomegalovirus status with high specificity and sensitivity.

V and J are TRBV4-3 and TRBJ1-3, with D perhaps TRBD1 (6 bases). This TCR was sampled from a woman between 55 and 75 years old in good health and CMV-seronegative. Material for sequencing was PBMCs. CDR3 region: CASSPTLDSSGNTIYF. The CDR3 region has the DNA TGCGCCAGCAGCCCTACCCTGGACAGCTCTGGAAACACCATATATTTT.